The 5 T cell receptor beta chains in this list originate from one sample, sequenced in a study of T cell repertoires in cytomegalovirus infection. TCRdb processed the reads anew with MiXCR; each CDR3 protein has one entry. This table has 120,000 to 150,000 distinct CDR3 sequences, about 6.5% appearing once. Sequencing was carried out using PBMCs. Every receptor here comes from a human donor in good health (CMV status not recorded). Some clones in this sample may be carry-over from other donors' samples.

The V gene is TRBV29-1, the J gene TRBJ2-1; TRBD1 matches at 11 bases. The CDR3 totals 14 residues. The V gene end was trimmed by 2 bases and the J gene end by 6 bases; junction bases not matched to a gene: 3. CDR1 and CDR2 from the germline V gene are SQVTM and ANQGSEA. CDR3 protein: CSVESGQGGNEQFF. The CDR3 nucleotides are TGCAGCGTTGAATCGGGACAGGGGGGCAATGAGCAGTTCTTC.

The chain has TRBV19 and TRBJ2-3, with TRBD2 matching 10 bases. The CDR3 totals 13 residues. With 5 bases clipped from V and 11 bases from J, the junction kept 7 bases outside the gene matches. Germline CDR1 LNHDA, CDR2 SQIVND (reference sequence). In nucleotides, the CDR3 is TGTGCCAGTAGTGTCCCAGCGGGGGGGCGGCAGTATTTT. It specifies CASSVPAGGRQYF. The entire variable domain, with the rest obtained from reference TRBV19 and TRBJ2-3, is as follows: DGGITQSPKYLFRKEGQNVTLSCEQNLNHDAMYWYRQDPGQGLRLIYYSQIVNDFQKGDIAEGYSVSREKKESFPLTVTSAQKNPTAFYLCASSVPAGGRQYFGPGTRLTVL.

This clonotype was observed many times. The rearrangement joins TRBV6-2 or TRBV6-3 to TRBJ1-1; no clear D gene. Trimming shortened V by 6 bases and J by 0 bases, and 14 bases separated the two germline ends. The CDR3 consists of 15 residues. Germline CDR1 reads MNHEY; CDR2 reads SVGEGT. For the CDR3, the DNA is TGTGCCAGCAGCAATATAGGAGGACTGAACACTGAAGCTTTCTTT. Protein: CASSNIGGLNTEAFF.

Many counts were recorded for this clonotype. The rearrangement joins TRBV12-3 or TRBV12-4 to TRBJ2-3; D call uncertain. The CDR3 runs to 17 residues. Trimming removed 2 bases from V and 0 bases from J, with 15 bases in between. This CDR3 is CASSLQLDDSSTDTQYF. DNA for the CDR3: TGTGCCAGCAGTTTACAGTTAGACGACTCTAGCACAGATACGCAGTATTTT.

This clonotype has only a few counts. The chain links TRBV29-1 to TRBJ1-1; 11 positions match TRBD1. Per the germline V gene, CDR1 is SQVTM and CDR2 is ANQGSEA. J gave up 1 base and V 6 bases, and 13 bases lay outside the gene matches. The CDR3 has 17 amino acids. The CDR3 here is CSVFPWTGGLKNTEAFF. The DNA for the CDR3 is TGCAGCGTCTTCCCTTGGACAGGGGGCCTGAAGAACACTGAAGCTTTCTTT.